One sample yielded the 15 T cell receptor beta chains listed below, sequenced in a study of blood T cell repertoires in COVID-19 (dated by TCRdb to about 2020). The protocol used for the library was the immunoSEQ multiplex PCR assay. TCRdb retrieved this table from immuneACCESS and kept in-frame rearrangements only. Not all clones are present; in checked studies, unresolved V genes account for under half, and no reason is known for the remainder. The sample profile shows about 220,000 clones; 75% to 85% of them were found once. 4% to 5% of the sample goes to the ten largest clones. The sample taken for sequencing was peripheral blood. Receptors originate from a woman in her 70s with acute or convalescent COVID-19.

The V and J genes are TRBV4-2 and TRBJ2-3; a weak D match, TRBD2 (6 bases). Germline V lookup: CDR1 LGHNA, CDR2 YNFKEQ. The CDR3 covers 17 residues. Trimming took off 0 bases at V and 0 bases at J, with 13 bases between the two ends. Written as DNA, the CDR3 is TGTGCCAGCAGCCAAGATCCCCCCGGGACTAGCACAGATACGCAGTATTTT. It codes for CASSQDPPGTSTDTQYF.

This clone was seen a handful of times. CDR3 loop: CASSPIAGGQNYGYTF. The CDR3 nucleotides read TGTGCCAGTAGCCCCATTGCCGGTGGACAGAACTATGGCTACACCTTC. V usage is TRBV19 and J usage is TRBJ1-2; D may be TRBD1 (6 bases). This CDR3 has 16 amino acids. V lost 6 bases and J lost 2, with 19 bases in between. Germline V gives CDR1 LNHDA, CDR2 SQIVND (reference sequence).

The rearrangement joins TRBV5-4 to TRBJ1-6, with 8 nucleotides matching TRBD1. The length of the CDR3 is 16 residues. CDR1 SGHNT and CDR2 YYREEE come from the germline V gene (reference sequence). V gave up 4 bases and J gave up 7 bases; unmatched junction bases: 10. Written as DNA, the CDR3 is TGTGCCAGCAGCCCCTGGACAGGGCAGCGAAATTCACCCCTCCACTTT. Translated: CASSPWTGQRNSPLHF. The variable domain in full, completed from reference TRBV5-4 and TRBJ1-6, reads ETGVTQSPTHLIKTRGQQVTLRCSSQSGHNTVSWYQQALGQGPQFIFQYYREEENGRGNFPPRFSGLQFPNYSSELNVNALELDDSALYLCASSPWTGQRNSPLHFGNGTRLTVT.

The V gene is TRBV30, the J gene TRBJ1-6; TRBD1 might be the D (5 bases). The CDR3 loop spans 18 amino acids. CDR1 and CDR2 (germline): GTSNPN, SVGIG (reference sequence). V dropped 2 bases and J dropped 7 bases, with 24 bases sitting between them. The CDR3 bases are TGTGCCTGGAGTTTCCTCTTTACCTGGGGCGGACAAAATTCACCCCTCCACTTT. Protein product: CAWSFLFTWGGQNSPLHF.

The CDR3 loop reads CATSRRTGAYYTF. The CDR3 DNA is TGTGCCACCAGCAGGAGGACAGGGGCCTACTACACCTTC. The V gene is TRBV15, the J gene TRBJ1-2; 9 nucleotides match TRBD1. The germline V gene encodes CDR1 LNHNV and CDR2 YYDKDF (reference sequence). The CDR3 covers 13 residues. V gave up 3 bases and J gave up 10 bases; unmatched junction bases: 6.

V usage is TRBV6-1 and J usage is TRBJ2-7; D is uncertain. The CDR3 extends over 15 amino acids. The ends were cut back, 1 base at V and 3 bases at J, with 13 bases in the middle. CDR1 and CDR2 (germline): MNHNS, SASEGT. CDR3: CASSEVATDLYEQYF. For the CDR3, the DNA is TGTGCCAGCAGTGAAGTCGCTACTGATCTCTACGAGCAGTACTTC.

The chain uses TRBV4-2 and TRBJ1-1, with a tentative D call TRBD1 (6 bases). Germline lookup yields CDR1 LGHNA and CDR2 YNFKEQ. V was trimmed by 8 bases and J by 1 base, leaving 14 bases between them. The CDR3 covers 14 residues. In DNA form, the CDR3 reads TGTGCCAGCTCATACACAGGGAAGAACACTGAAGCTTTCTTT. It yields the protein CASSYTGKNTEAFF.

V is TRBV11-2 and J is TRBJ1-6; D may be TRBD1 (5 bases). CDR3 length equals 15 residues. With 9 bases removed from V and 4 bases from J, the gap between germline ends came to 16 bases. Germline-derived CDR1 and CDR2 are SGHAT and FQNNGV. This CDR3 is CASLLGGTYNSPLHF. Written as DNA, the CDR3 is TGTGCCAGTCTATTGGGAGGGACGTATAATTCACCCCTCCACTTT.

V usage is TRBV4-3 and J usage is TRBJ2-3; TRBD1 matches 10 bases. The length of the CDR3 is 18 residues. From germline, CDR1 is LGHNA and CDR2 YSLEER. V shed 3 bases, J shed 4 bases, and the junction held 13 bases outside the gene matches. CDR3 DNA sequence: TGCGCCAGCAGCCAGGATTTATCCGGGACAGGGGAGTCAGATACGCAGTATTTT. This codes for CASSQDLSGTGESDTQYF.

The table lists this clone with a count of one. The gene calls are TRBV6-5 and TRBJ1-4; 9 positions match TRBD1. The germline gives CDR1 MNHEY, CDR2 SVGAGI. V was pared by 0 bases and J by 7 bases, with 6 bases of the junction left unmatched. The CDR3 loop spans 16 amino acids. The CDR3 nucleotides are TGTGCCAGCAGTTACTCGACGGGACAGGGTCGTGAAAAACTGTTTTTT. This gives the protein CASSYSTGQGREKLFF.

The rearrangement joins TRBV4-1 to TRBJ1-4, with D possibly matching TRBD1 (6 bases). V shed 1 base and J shed 2 bases, with 11 bases lying between them. This CDR3 contains 16 residues. CDR1 and CDR2 (germline): MGHRA, YSYEKL. The CDR3 DNA reads TGCGCCAGCAGCCAAGGCCAGGGGCTGACTAATGAAAAACTGTTTTTT. Translation: CASSQGQGLTNEKLFF.

This rearrangement joins TRBV28 to TRBJ1-5; 9 bases line up with TRBD1. Trimming took 1 base from V and 6 from J; bases not matched to a gene: 4. The germline V gene encodes CDR1 MDHEN and CDR2 SYDVKM. The CDR3 runs to 15 residues. CDR3 region: CASSLLGTGSQPQHF. The CDR3 DNA sequence: TGTGCCAGCAGTTTATTAGGGACAGGGAGTCAGCCCCAGCATTTT.

CDR3 amino acids: CASSESIRPAGVSYNEQFF. The CDR3, as DNA: TGCGCCAGCAGTGAGTCGATCAGGCCGGCCGGGGTATCCTACAATGAGCAGTTCTTC. The gene calls are TRBV10-1 and TRBJ2-1; D might be TRBD2 (5 bases). This CDR3 contains 19 residues. The V and J ends lost 0 bases and 1 base respectively, with 19 bases between them. CDR1 and CDR2 from the germline V gene are WNHNN and SYGVQD (reference sequence).

V and J are TRBV6-5 and TRBJ2-5, with D perhaps TRBD2 (6 bases). The CDR3 runs 14 residues. Trimming pared 7 bases from V and 5 bases from J, leaving 17 bases between. Germline CDR1 reads MNHEY; CDR2 reads SVGAGI. CDR3 nucleotides: TGTGCCAGCAAGTTACGTGGGGGGATGGAGACCCAGTACTTC. Its protein product is CASKLRGGMETQYF.

The V call is TRBV19, the J call TRBJ1-5; D gene unclear. V was cut by 10 bases and J by 0 bases, with 13 bases left in between. There are 14 residues in the CDR3. Germline loops: CDR1 LNHDA, CDR2 SQIVND (reference sequence). For the CDR3, the DNA is TGTGCCATCTCCTTACAGCCTAGCAATCAGCCCCAGCATTTT. Translating gives CAISLQPSNQPQHF.